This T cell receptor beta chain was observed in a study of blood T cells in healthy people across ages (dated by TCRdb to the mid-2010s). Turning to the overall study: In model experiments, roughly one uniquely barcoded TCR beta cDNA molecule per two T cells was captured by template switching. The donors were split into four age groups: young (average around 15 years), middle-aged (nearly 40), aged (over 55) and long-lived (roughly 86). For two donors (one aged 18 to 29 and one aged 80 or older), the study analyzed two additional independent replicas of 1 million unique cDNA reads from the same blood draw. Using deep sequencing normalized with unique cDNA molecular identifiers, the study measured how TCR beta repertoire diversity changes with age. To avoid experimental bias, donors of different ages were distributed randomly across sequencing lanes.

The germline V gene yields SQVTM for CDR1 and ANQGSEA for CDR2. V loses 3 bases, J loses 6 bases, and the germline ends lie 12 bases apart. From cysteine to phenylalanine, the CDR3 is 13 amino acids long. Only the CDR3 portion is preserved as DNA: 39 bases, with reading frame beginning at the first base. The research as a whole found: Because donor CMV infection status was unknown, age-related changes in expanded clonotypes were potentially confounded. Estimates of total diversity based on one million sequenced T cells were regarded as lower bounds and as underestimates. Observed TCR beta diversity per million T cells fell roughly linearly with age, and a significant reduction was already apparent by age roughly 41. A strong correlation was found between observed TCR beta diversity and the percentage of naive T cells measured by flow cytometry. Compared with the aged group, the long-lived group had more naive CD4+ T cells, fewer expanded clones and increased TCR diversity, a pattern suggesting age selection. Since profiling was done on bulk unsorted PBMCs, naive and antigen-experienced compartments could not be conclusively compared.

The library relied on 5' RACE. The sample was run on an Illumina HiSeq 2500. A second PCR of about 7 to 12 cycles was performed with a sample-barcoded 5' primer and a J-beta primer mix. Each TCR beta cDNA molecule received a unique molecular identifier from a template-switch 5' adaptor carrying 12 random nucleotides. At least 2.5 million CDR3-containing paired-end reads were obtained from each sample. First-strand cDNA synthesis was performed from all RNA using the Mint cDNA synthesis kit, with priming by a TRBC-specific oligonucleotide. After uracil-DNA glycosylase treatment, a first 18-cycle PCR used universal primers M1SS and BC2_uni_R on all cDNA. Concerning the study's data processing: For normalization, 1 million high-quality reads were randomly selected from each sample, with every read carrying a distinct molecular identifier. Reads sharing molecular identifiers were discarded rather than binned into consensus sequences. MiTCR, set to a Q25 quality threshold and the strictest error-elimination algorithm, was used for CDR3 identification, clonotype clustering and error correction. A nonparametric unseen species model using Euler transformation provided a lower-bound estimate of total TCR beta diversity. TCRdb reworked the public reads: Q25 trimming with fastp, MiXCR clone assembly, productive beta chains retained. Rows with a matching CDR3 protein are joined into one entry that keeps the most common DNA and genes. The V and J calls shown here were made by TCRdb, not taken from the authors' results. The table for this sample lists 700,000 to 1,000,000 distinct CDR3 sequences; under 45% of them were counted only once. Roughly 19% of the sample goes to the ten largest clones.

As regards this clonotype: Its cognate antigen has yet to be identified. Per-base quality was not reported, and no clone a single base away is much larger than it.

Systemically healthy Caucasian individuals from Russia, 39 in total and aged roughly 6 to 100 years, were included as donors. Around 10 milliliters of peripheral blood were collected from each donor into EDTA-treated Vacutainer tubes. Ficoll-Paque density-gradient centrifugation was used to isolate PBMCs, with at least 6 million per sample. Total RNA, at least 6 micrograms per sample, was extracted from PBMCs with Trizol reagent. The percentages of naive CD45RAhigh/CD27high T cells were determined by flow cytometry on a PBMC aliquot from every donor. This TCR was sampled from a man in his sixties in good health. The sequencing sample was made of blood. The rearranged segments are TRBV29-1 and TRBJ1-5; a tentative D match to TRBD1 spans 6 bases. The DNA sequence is TGCAGCGTTGAGACAGGAGCCGGTCAGCCCCAGCATTTT. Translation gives CSVETGAGQPQHF. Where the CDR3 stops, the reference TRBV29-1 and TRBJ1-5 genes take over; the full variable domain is SAVISQKPSRDICQRGTSLTIQCQVDSQVTMMFWYRQQPGQSLTLIATANQGSEATYESGFVIDKFPISRPNLTFSTLTVSNMSPEDSSIYLCSVETGAGQPQHFGDGTRLSIL.